These 32 T cell receptor beta chains originate from one sample sequenced in a study of monozygotic twins with inflammatory bowel disease. TCRdb reprocessed the 5' RACE reads and keeps a single row for each CDR3 protein, giving no DNA. The sample has about 380,000 distinct CDR3 sequences; the top ten hold 2.5% to 3%. The sequenced material came from blood. Source of these receptors: a human donor with ulcerative colitis or Crohn's disease, or a healthy co-twin of an affected twin (not recorded which).

The genes are TRBV5-1 and TRBJ1-1. CDR1 is SGHRS and CDR2 is YFSETQ in the germline V gene. The CDR3 covers 13 residues. The CDR3 here is CASSLSPAGEAFF.

The chain carries TRBV4-3 and TRBJ2-3; TCRdb picks TRBD1, but there is no DNA to check that call. Germline CDR1 reads LGHNA; CDR2 reads YSLEER. There are 15 residues in the CDR3. CDR3 in amino acids: CASSLDGAASDTQYF.

The J gene is TRBJ2-7, the V gene TRBV6-2 or TRBV6-3. The CDR3 runs 15 residues. The germline V gene encodes CDR1 MNHEY and CDR2 SVGEGT. Here the CDR3 reads CASSYSSGSSYEQYF.

The chain combines TRBV6-2 or TRBV6-3 with TRBJ2-4. CDR3 length: 13 residues. Germline CDR1 reads MNHEY; CDR2 reads SVGEGT. CDR3 protein: CASSYARKNIQYF.

This chain joins TRBV20-1 and TRBJ1-4; TCRdb returns TRBD1, unconfirmable since there is no DNA. CDR3 length: 13 residues. Germline V gene sequence: CDR1 DFQATT, CDR2 SNEGSKA (reference sequence). The CDR3 loop is CSASGGINEKLFF.

The chain has TRBV6-2 or TRBV6-3 and TRBJ2-5; TCRdb lists TRBD1, though no DNA is available to test this call. The CDR3 contains 15 residues. Germline V gene sequence: CDR1 MNHEY, CDR2 SVGEGT. This chain's CDR3 is CASSYGGHRQETQYF.

The chain uses TRBV6-2 or TRBV6-3 and TRBJ2-5; the D call from TCRdb, TRBD1, cannot be confirmed without DNA. Per the germline V gene, CDR1 is MNHEY and CDR2 is SVGEGT. CDR3 length: 16 residues. The CDR3: CASSYLSGSLQETQYF.

This chain links TRBV20-1 with TRBJ1-4; there is no DNA to check the TCRdb D call of TRBD1. The CDR3 sequence is 17 residues long. Germline V gives CDR1 DFQATT, CDR2 SNEGSKA (reference sequence). The CDR3 reads CSARPQGARGTNEKLFF.

V and J are TRBV20-1 and TRBJ2-5; TCRdb calls TRBD2, which cannot be checked without DNA. This CDR3 comprises 13 residues. Germline values: CDR1 DFQATT, CDR2 SNEGSKA (reference sequence). CDR3 region: CSATLASPETQYF.

The chain uses TRBV6-2 or TRBV6-3 and TRBJ2-5. Germline assignment: CDR1 MNHEY and CDR2 SVGEGT. The CDR3 has 12 residues. Here the CDR3 reads CASSYYQETQYF.

The rearrangement uses TRBV5-1 and TRBJ1-1; TCRdb reports TRBD1, a call that lacks DNA to check it against. The CDR3 is 13 residues long. The germline CDR1 and CDR2 sequences are SGHRS and YFSETQ. CDR3 sequence: CASSEGTAPGAFF.

The V and J genes are TRBV25-1 and TRBJ1-6; no DNA is available, so the TRBD1 call from TCRdb remains unchecked. This CDR3 comprises 13 residues. Germline CDR1 is MGHDK and CDR2 is SYGVNS. The CDR3 loop reads CASLGQGNSPLHF.

V is TRBV7-2 and J is TRBJ2-3; TCRdb indicates TRBD2, and absent DNA this call remains unverified. The CDR3 is made up of 18 amino acids. Germline CDR1 reads SGHTA; CDR2 reads FQGNSA. CDR3 sequence reads: CASSLPGLAGGPTDTQYF.

J is TRBJ1-5 and V is TRBV5-1; TCRdb lists TRBD1, though no DNA is available to test this call. The CDR3 has 15 amino acids. CDR1 is SGHRS, CDR2 YFSETQ, per germline. This CDR3 is CASSIGTGASQPQHF.

V and J are TRBV7-8 and TRBJ1-1; without DNA, the TCRdb call of TRBD1 cannot be checked. CDR1 and CDR2 from the germline V gene are SGHVS and FQNEAQ. CDR3 length: 13 amino acids. The CDR3 protein is CASSRGDHAEAFF.

The chain carries TRBV6-1 and TRBJ2-3; TCRdb picks TRBD1, but there is no DNA to check that call. The CDR3 is 15 amino acids. From germline, CDR1 is MNHNS and CDR2 SASEGT. This CDR3 reads CASRGPGGGTDTQYF.

This chain joins TRBV6-1 and TRBJ2-5; with no DNA, the TCRdb D assignment of TRBD1 cannot be verified. The CDR3 contains 14 residues. From germline, CDR1 is MNHNS and CDR2 SASEGT. CDR3 residues: CASSETGNPETQYF.

The V and J genes are TRBV6-6 and TRBJ1-1; absent DNA, TCRdb's TRBD1 call cannot be checked. Germline V lookup: CDR1 MNHNY, CDR2 SVGAGI (reference sequence). CDR3 length equals 14 residues. CDR3 in amino acids: CASSYSGGDTEAFF.

The chain recombines TRBV3-1 with TRBJ2-1; the TCRdb call, TRBD1, lacks DNA for checking. The CDR3 length is 17 residues. Germline V gene data show CDR1 as LGHDT and CDR2 as YNNKEL (reference sequence). The CDR3 spells CASHRGSAQRGPNEQFF.

The V and J genes are TRBV9 and TRBJ2-2. Germline CDR1 reads SGDLS; CDR2 reads YYNGEE. This CDR3 is built from 14 residues. The CDR3 spells CASSVVGDTGELFF.

The gene calls are TRBV5-1 and TRBJ1-2. The CDR3 has 13 residues. Germline V CDR1 and CDR2: SGHRS, YFSETQ. The CDR3 is CASSLAVREGYTF.

The chain employs TRBV20-1 and TRBJ1-5. CDR1 and CDR2 from the germline V gene are DFQATT and SNEGSKA (reference sequence). The CDR3 has 13 residues. CDR3 sequence reads: CSGGRASFPFSHF.

The chain combines TRBV6-2 or TRBV6-3 with TRBJ1-1. The CDR3 runs to 16 residues. Germline lookup yields CDR1 MNHEY and CDR2 SVGEGT. CDR3 sequence: CASSQYWSPMNTEAFF.

The chain couples TRBV7-2 to TRBJ2-5. This CDR3 spans 14 amino acids. Germline lookup yields CDR1 SGHTA and CDR2 FQGNSA. The chain's CDR3 is CASVPARSQETQYF.

The chain uses TRBV12-3 or TRBV12-4 and TRBJ1-6. The length of the CDR3 is 15 residues. The CDR3 is CASSLQAANNSPLHF.

V is TRBV11-2 and J is TRBJ2-1; TCRdb outputs TRBD1, but without DNA this stays unchecked. The CDR3 is 12 residues long. Germline V gene sequence: CDR1 SGHAT, CDR2 FQNNGV. CDR3 in amino acids: CASSVQGHEQFF.

CDR3 in amino acids: CASTLRGTLSTGELFF. The chain joins TRBV12-3 or TRBV12-4 to TRBJ2-2; TCRdb's assignment of TRBD1 cannot be checked, as there is no DNA. The CDR3 is 16 amino acids.

The chain joins TRBV7-9 to TRBJ1-2; the D gene TCRdb calls, TRBD1, cannot be checked with no DNA. The germline V gene has CDR1 SEHNR and CDR2 FQNEAQ (reference sequence). The CDR3 covers 17 residues. CDR3 loop: CASSPDRGQGVRYGYTF. Based on the CDR3 plus reference TRBV7-9 and TRBJ1-2, the full variable domain is DTGVSQNPRHKITKRGQNVTFRCDPISEHNRLYWYRQTLGQGPEFLTYFQNEAQLEKSRLLSDRFSAERPKGSFSTLEIQRTEQGDSAMYLCASSPDRGQGVRYGYTFGSGTRLTVV.

The rearrangement links TRBV7-2 to TRBJ2-1; TCRdb calls TRBD1, which cannot be checked without DNA. CDR3 size: 14 residues. Germline V lookup: CDR1 SGHTA, CDR2 FQGNSA. CDR3 region: CASSRDRAVNEQFF. The variable domain in full, with the rest retrieved from reference TRBV7-2 and TRBJ2-1, is GAGVSQSPSNKVTEKGKDVELRCDPISGHTALYWYRQSLGQGLEFLIYFQGNSAPDKSGLPSDRFSAERTGGSVSTLTIQRTQQEDSAVYLCASSRDRAVNEQFFGPGTRLTVL.

The rearrangement links TRBV5-1 to TRBJ2-2. CDR1 is SGHRS and CDR2 is YFSETQ in the germline V gene. This CDR3 contains 15 residues. The CDR3 spells CASSFNRGGTGELFF.

The genes are TRBV5-1 and TRBJ2-1; there is no DNA to check the TCRdb D call of TRBD1. The CDR3 is 17 residues long. Germline CDR1 and CDR2: SGHRS and YFSETQ. CDR3 sequence: CASSLVGGPGSYNEQFF.

This chain uses TRBV20-1 with TRBJ2-1; TCRdb's assignment of TRBD1 cannot be checked, as there is no DNA. Germline CDR1 and CDR2: DFQATT and SNEGSKA (reference sequence). The CDR3 runs to 13 residues. The CDR3 protein is CSAPDGGDYEQFF.